This section outlines one TCR beta chain sequence together with its context. Its specificity is unknown. The data were taken from a study of human T cells and chemical hapten exposure. Overall study results and limits: Controls formed significantly fewer large CDR3 similarity clusters than expanded TCRs did.

The time point is: pre-sensitization, week 0. The sample's treatment: therapeutic diphenylcyclopropenone sensitization with weekly scalp DPC. Each donor was an alopecia patient between 18 and 70 years of age who qualified for DPC. The study extracted total RNA from unfractionated whole blood. Individual cDNA molecules had unique molecular identifiers attached to them by the library. TCRdb independently ran MiXCR on the RACE reads; one entry per CDR3 protein. Here the sample spans 300,000 to 450,000 distinct CDR3 sequences, roughly 5.3% being singletons. Sequencing was performed on whole blood, taken in connection with sensitization to the hapten diphenylcyclopropenone (DPC). This receptor was obtained from a woman aged 45-65 years with alopecia areata. Some clones in this sample may be carry-over from other donors' samples.

The DNA for the CDR3 is TGTGCCAGCCTTCGACAGGGGGGGATGAACACTGAAGCTTTCTTT. This translates into CASLRQGGMNTEAFF. This sequence joins TRBV6-2 or TRBV6-3 and TRBJ1-1, with 9 bases fitting TRBD1. V lost 8 bases and J lost 0; bases outside the gene matches: 7. From germline, CDR1 is MNHEY and CDR2 SVGEGT. This CDR3 spans 15 amino acids.